Following are 9 T cell receptor beta chains from one sample sequenced in a study of blood T cell repertoires in COVID-19. Profiling relied on immunoSEQ multiplex PCR, and the TCRdb table lists in-frame clones only, not all of them. The table lists approximately 74,000 clones, roughly 86% of them singletons, with over 35% in the top ten. The specimen sequenced was peripheral blood. The receptor source for this set is a man between 65 and 85 years old with acute or convalescent COVID-19.

CDR3 DNA sequence: TGCGCCAGCAGGACCGGACTAGGCAGCTCCTACAATGAGCAGTTCTTC. Its translation: CASRTGLGSSYNEQFF. This chain joins TRBV10-2 and TRBJ2-1; 7 bases line up with TRBD2. V lost 6 bases, J lost 0 bases, and 8 bases stayed unmatched. This CDR3 contains 16 residues. Looked up from germline, CDR1 is WSHSY and CDR2 is SAAADI.

V gene TRBV5-1 combines with J gene TRBJ2-2, with 8 bases fitting TRBD1. Germline-derived CDR1 and CDR2 are SGHRS and YFSETQ. Trimming took 1 base from V and 4 from J; bases not matched to a gene: 6. This CDR3 has 16 residues. The CDR3 DNA follows: TGCGCCAGCAGCTTGAACGGACAGGGTGGCACCGGGGAGCTGTTTTTT. Protein sequence: CASSLNGQGGTGELFF.

The genes are TRBV6-5 and TRBJ1-1; TRBD1 aligns across 8 bases. The germline gives CDR1 MNHEY, CDR2 SVGAGI. The length of the CDR3 is 14 residues. After removal of 6 bases from V and 4 bases from J, the junction contained 7 bases not matched to a gene. In DNA form, the CDR3 reads TGTGCCAGCAGGGTACTTCAGGGGGCCACTGAAGCTTTCTTT. Translation: CASRVLQGATEAFF.

This clone was seen a handful of times. The J gene is TRBJ1-5, the V gene TRBV15, with TRBD1 identical over 11 bases. This CDR3 is built from 17 residues. Unmatched junction bases numbered 7, after V lost 0 bases and J lost 6 bases. Germline V lookup: CDR1 LNHNV, CDR2 YYDKDF (reference sequence). CDR3 in DNA: TGTGCCACCAGCAGAGACCCCATCGGACAGGGGGCTCAGCCCCAGCATTTT. This encodes CATSRDPIGQGAQPQHF.

V usage is TRBV29-1 and J usage is TRBJ1-2; D is perhaps TRBD1 (5 bases). CDR1 SQVTM and CDR2 ANQGSEA come from the germline V gene. This CDR3 has 14 residues. Trimming removed 5 bases at V and 8 bases at J, with 21 bases between. The CDR3 protein is CSVWIQWGVSGYTF. The CDR3 nucleotides read TGCAGCGTTTGGATCCAATGGGGGGTATCGGGCTACACCTTC. Filled out from reference TRBV29-1 and TRBJ1-2, the complete variable domain reads SAVISQKPSRDICQRGTSLTIQCQVDSQVTMMFWYRQQPGQSLTLIATANQGSEATYESGFVIDKFPISRPNLTFSTLTVSNMSPEDSSIYLCSVWIQWGVSGYTFGSGTRLTVV.

The V gene is TRBV13, the J gene TRBJ1-4; no definite D call. CDR3 length: 14 residues. Per the germline V gene, CDR1 is PRHDT and CDR2 is FYEKMQ (reference sequence). V lost 2 bases to trimming and J lost 8 bases, with 12 bases between them. The CDR3 coding sequence is TGTGCCAGCAGCTTAACTGGCCCTAGGGAAAAACTGTTTTTT. It encodes CASSLTGPREKLFF.

This clone was detected a few times. The V gene is TRBV12-3 or TRBV12-4, the J gene TRBJ2-7; 8 bases agree with TRBD2. This CDR3 is 13 amino acids long. With V trimmed by 6 bases and J by 7 bases, 8 bases remained unmatched. CDR3 amino acids: CASSQAGAGEQYF. For the CDR3, the DNA is TGTGCCAGCAGCCAAGCGGGGGCTGGGGAGCAGTACTTC.

J is TRBJ2-1 and V is TRBV6-5; 8 positions agree with TRBD2. The CDR3 is made up of 15 amino acids. Trimming took 4 bases from V and 9 from J; bases not matched to a gene: 11. CDR1 and CDR2 (germline): MNHEY, SVGAGI. The CDR3 DNA sequence: TGTGCCAGCAGTTCCTCGGGGGGGCGGAATTTTGAGCAGTTCTTC. Its protein is CASSSSGGRNFEQFF.

The rearrangement uses TRBV19 and TRBJ2-5; D is possibly TRBD2 (5 bases). The germline CDR1 and CDR2 sequences are LNHDA and SQIVND (reference sequence). The CDR3 runs to 15 residues. V dropped 3 bases and J dropped 7 bases, with 18 bases sitting between them. The DNA for the CDR3 is TGTGCCAGTAGTATGGCGGGCGGAGCCCCCGGGACCCAGTACTTC. It translates to CASSMAGGAPGTQYF.